This entry is about one TCR beta chain. The data stem from a study of cytotoxic CD8 clonotypes in ibrutinib-treated CLL. Germline V gene data show CDR1 as MNHEY and CDR2 as SMNVEV (reference sequence). Trimming took 3 bases from V and 10 from J; bases not matched to a gene: 7. The CDR3 covers 15 residues. Produced via immunoSEQ multiplex PCR; TCRdb's table is partial and in-frame only. The repertoire has fewer than 200,000 clones, 84% of them found once; the top ten carry about 4.5%. The sample in question was PBMCs, obtained after 24 months of ibrutinib treatment. The source is a human donor with chronic lymphocytic leukemia. The chain combines TRBV27 with TRBJ1-6; 9 bases line up with TRBD1. CDR3 region: CASSFFDRGTSPLHF. In DNA, the CDR3 is TGTGCCAGCAGTTTTTTCGACAGGGGGACGTCACCCCTCCACTTT.